The source of this TCR beta chain is a study of T-cell reconstitution after alpha-beta-depleted transplantation in children. Preparation of the TCRbeta library was carried out with unique molecular identifiers. TCRdb analysed the PCR reads with MiXCR anew, one entry per CDR3 protein. Here the sample spans some 200,000 distinct CDR3 sequences, roughly 14% being singletons. This clonotype has at least ten counts. This TCR derives from a human donor who donated a stem cell graft to a child with acute lymphoblastic leukemia. Sequenced material: PBMCs from the stem cell graft donor, taken from the stem cell graft.

This chain's CDR3 is CASSYGGGSGHNEQFF. The CDR3 nucleotides read TGTGCCAGCAGTTATGGGGGAGGTAGCGGTCACAATGAGCAGTTCTTC. This sequence joins TRBV6-2 or TRBV6-3 and TRBJ2-1; D might be TRBD2 (6 bases). Trimming took off 3 bases at V and 5 bases at J, with 17 bases between the two ends. Germline lookup yields CDR1 MNHEY and CDR2 SVGEGT. The CDR3 is made up of 16 amino acids.